This T cell receptor (beta chain) is drawn from a study of cytomegalovirus exposure and HLA in healthy donors listed by TCRdb under 2017. Looking at the study overall: An earlier analysis of approximately 600 of the donors reported 250 to 300 Gb of sequence data and roughly 100 million unique TCR beta sequences from roughly 180 million T cells. HLA typing included class I and class II loci at four-digit resolution. The study used immunosequencing to profile the T cell repertoires of approximately 650 subjects and linked those repertoires to cytomegalovirus serostatus. Of the roughly 390 genotyped donors, around 81% fell in the genetic ancestry cluster associated with self-reported Caucasian donors. An early release that covered about 600 HLA-typed donors contained approximately 300 gigabases of sequencing data and around 80 million unique TCR sequences. Typing coverage varied by locus: roughly 629-630 donors for A, B, C, DRB1 and DQB1; approximately 520 for DQA1; about 570 for DPA1; under 490 for DPB1. Rather than drawing on any new phenotypic data, the later analysis identified candidate immune exposures from TCR beta sequences and the way those sequences occurred across donors. Because of strong linkage in the cohort, roughly five DR-DQ haplotypes were treated as single units for association and clustering. Among over 350 genotyped donors of the cohort, an average of roughly 240,000 unique TCR beta nucleotide sequences were sequenced per donor, around 20% of them non-productive. A separate validation cohort of roughly 110 different subjects was used in addition to the roughly 700-subject first cohort. The study combined high-throughput TCR immunosequencing, statistical association of individual TCRs with disease status, and machine learning to predict cytomegalovirus infection status. A later genetic analysis took genome-wide SNP genotypes for about three fifths of the 666 donors and used that subset as a discovery cohort. Donor age, sex, ethnicity and CMV serostatus were compiled together with the repertoire data. The study aimed to test whether signatures of past pathogen exposure could be identified by cataloging public T cell receptors. A later analysis re-examined previously published TCR beta repertoires from hundreds of donors and added high-resolution HLA genotyping to investigate patterns of TCR occurrence. In an earlier analysis of around 540 of the donors, high-throughput TCR beta sequencing was used to judge whether each TCR beta V gene segment behaved as functional or pseudogenic. All discovery cohort repertoires had been generated using a single sequencing platform.

Library construction relied on the immunoSEQ multiplex PCR assay. A mixture of 60 forward primers for TCR Vbeta segments and 13 reverse primers for TCR Jbeta segments was used in the multiplex PCR. A multiplex PCR assay on genomic DNA amplified the CDR3 region of rearranged TCR beta genes. The Illumina HiSeq System was used to sequence the amplified TCR beta libraries as 87-base-pair reads. Concerning the study's data processing: A later analysis tallied 75 million to 85 million unique TCR beta chains across the roughly 610 repertoires, and about 10 million of those chains were shared by two or more donors. Raw reads were error-corrected and collapsed into unique sequences by a nearest-neighbor algorithm in which closely related sequences were merged to remove PCR and sequencing errors. CDR3 sequences were aligned to IMGT reference sequences to assign V, D and J gene segments. For a sequence to be retained, a match of at least six nucleotides to both a V gene segment and a J gene segment was required. Rearrangements were classified as productive when the CDR3 lacked stop codons and remained in frame with V and J, and all other rearrangements were classified as non-productive. Following IMGT convention, CDR3 was defined as the stretch from the second conserved V-encoded cysteine to the conserved J-encoded phenylalanine. Sequences without an unambiguous match to a single V gene segment were excluded from the earlier analysis of over 500 of the donors. An earlier analysis of fewer than 750 of the donors called V segments functional above 56.7% productive rearrangements and segregating when the between-donor standard deviation exceeded 5%. A statistical classification framework was built to diagnose cytomegalovirus status from the catalog of TCR beta chain sequences. In a later analysis, V and J genes were assigned by comparing TCR nucleotide sequences against IMGT/GENE-DB human TR gene sequences. A later analysis assigned CDR3 sequences and most-parsimonious VDJ recombination scenarios with the TCRdist pipeline. In a later analysis, each TCR beta chain was defined by its CDR3 amino acid sequence together with its V-gene family, and reads lacking a unique V-gene family were excluded. To address suspected cross-contamination and a sequencing artifact, a later analysis removed under 600 highly shared, low-generation-probability nucleotide sequences. In a later analysis, a clonal expansion index was calculated for each public chain from normalized within-repertoire ranks of inferred template counts. In a later analysis, generation probabilities were computed with a VDJ recombination model fitted to out-of-frame rearrangements, and the resulting probabilities were checked against IGoR. A later analysis scored TCR-TCR, TCR-HLA and TCR-CMV co-occurrence with hypergeometric tests, applying a repertoire-size bias correction to TCR pairs. A later analysis estimated false discovery rates by permuting HLA or CMV assignments 20 times. In a later analysis, co-occurring TCRs were grouped with DBSCAN, and TCRdist sequence similarity was added when clustering was performed within HLA-allele-positive subsets. Repertoires with fewer than 30,000 or more than 120,000 public chains were left out of co-occurrence clustering, as were a handful of repertoires with anomalous nucleotide sharing. Sourced from immuneACCESS, this table was stored by TCRdb with only in-frame sequences that have V and J called. A share of the clones is absent; for the studies checked, an unresolved V gene accounts for under half, and the remainder has no known explanation. That table is the source of V, J and clone size, and D and trimming were worked out from the DNA. The table for this sample lists under 150,000 clones; around three quarters of them were counted only once. Of the sample, roughly 3.5% is held by the ten largest clones.

The cohort was made up of 666 healthy bone marrow donors. Cohort members were all nominally healthy when sampled, although unrecorded immune exposures were likely present. The donor tested CMV seronegative, placing the donor among the 350 or so seronegative members of the cohort. A peripheral blood sample was collected from each donor, and TCR beta sequencing was performed on peripheral blood mononuclear cells. Genomic DNA was extracted from the blood cell samples with the Qiagen DNeasy Blood Extraction Kit. The CDR3 sequence holds 17 residues, the cysteine and phenylalanine included. The DNA shown is the 51-base CDR3, in frame from base 1. In the germline V gene (reference sequence), CDR1 corresponds to SEHNR and CDR2 to FQNEAQ. General findings and caveats noted by the study authors: Assigning TCR associations to individual alleles was difficult when HLA alleles, especially DR and DQ, strongly co-occurred. Because counts were too low, roughly 16 rarely observed V segments, including chromosome 9 orphons, were excluded from the earlier analysis of some 540 of the donors. A later analysis reported that several top co-occurrence clusters appeared linked to parvovirus B19, influenza, CMV and Epstein-Barr virus. The authors suggested that the approach could potentially be generalized to other disease states and immunological phenotypes. In a later analysis, TCR association rates were found to vary across HLA loci, with the most associated TCRs seen for DRB1 alleles and the fewest for HLA-C alleles. Sequencing depth was assumed to be roughly uniform across donors in the presence/absence analyses, though that assumption may not hold. The cohort was sequenced for TCR beta chains only, and without alpha or paired-chain data the features that could be detected were limited. According to a later genetic analysis, donors in an Asian-associated ancestry cluster had fewer N-insertions in productive TCRs than the roughly 700-donor mean. A later analysis found that HLA-associated TCR beta chains were more clonally expanded and had lower generation probabilities than equally common non-associated chains. In an earlier analysis of roughly 500 of the donors, most TCR beta V segments appeared in productive rearrangements about 90% or about 30% of the time, broadly matching IMGT annotations. Because HLA typing was unavailable for some donors at each locus, only the typed subset was used in association tests. Because the 87-base-pair reads could not distinguish some IMGT-functional V segments, including TRBV6-2 and TRBV6-3, those segments were excluded. In both the original and validation cohorts, the classifier was reported to diagnose cytomegalovirus status with high specificity and sensitivity. Most TCR sequences were seen in very few donors, while some public TCRs were found in many individuals. An association between a missense DCLRE1C variant and V-gene and J-gene trimming of TCR beta chains was found in a later genetic analysis and replicated in an independent cohort. The only immune exposure information available for the cohort was CMV serostatus. Correlated functional status among segregating V segments might be attributable to linkage disequilibrium, but an unknown experimental factor could not be ruled out. A further reported finding was that TCR beta sequences accurately predicted the HLA-A and HLA-B alleles for most subjects in the first cohort. In vitro tests confirmed that three of the cytomegalovirus-associated TCR beta chains recognize cytomegalovirus antigens. A cluster of highly shared sequence variants was judged likely to represent a technical artifact of the sequencing pipeline. At a false discovery rate of 0.05, a later analysis linked fewer than 20,000 TCR beta sequences to specific HLA alleles. A later analysis found that most CMV-associated TCR beta chains appeared HLA-restricted, with HLA associations seemingly driven largely by CMV exposure. The study listed approximately 150 TCR beta chains as associated with cytomegalovirus.

This clone appeared a single time. It lacks a known antigen. At one of its ends the junction is not consistent with the germline gene, which may arise from a read error. The rearranged segments are TRBV7-9 and TRBJ2-5, with TRBD1 identical over 11 junction bases. Material: PBMCs. The clonotype comes from a male donor in good health and CMV-seronegative. The CDR3 region: CSSSSRRDRGSQETQYF. The DNA sequence is as follows: TGTTCCAGCAGCTCGAGGCGGGACAGGGGGTCCCAAGAGACCCAGTACTTC. Extended through the reference TRBV7-9 and TRBJ2-5 proteins, this CDR3 yields the full variable domain: DTGVSQNPRHKITKRGQNVTFRCDPISEHNRLYWYRQTLGQGPEFLTYFQNEAQLEKSRLLSDRFSAERPKGSFSTLEIQRTEQGDSAMYLCSSSSRRDRGSQETQYFGPGTRLLVL.